What follows are 5 T cell receptor beta chains derived from one specimen sequenced in a study of blood T cells in healthy people across ages. Primers used in a second PCR of roughly 6 to 11 cycles were a sample-barcoded 5' primer and a J-beta primer mix. TCRdb re-called the 5' RACE reads with MiXCR, one entry per CDR3 protein. The sample shows 700,000 to 950,000 distinct CDR3 sequences, roughly 41% of them seen only once. The specimen sequenced was blood. These receptors were taken from a woman in her sixties or seventies in good health.

V gene TRBV9 combines with J gene TRBJ2-3; 12 positions agree with TRBD2. The CDR3 contains 18 residues. Per germline, CDR1 SGDLS and CDR2 YYNGEE. V shed 0 bases, J shed 1 base, and the junction held 6 bases outside the gene matches. Written as DNA, the CDR3 is TGTGCCAGCAGCGTAGATCCTAGCGGGAGGGGGGGCACAGATACGCAGTATTTT. The encoded protein is CASSVDPSGRGGTDTQYF.

The rearrangement joins TRBV12-3 or TRBV12-4 to TRBJ2-3, with 9 bases that match TRBD1. This CDR3 contains 14 residues. V lost 6 bases to trimming and J lost 4 bases; unmatched junction nucleotides: 5. This chain's CDR3 is CASRPGQGADTQYF. The CDR3 region has the DNA TGTGCCAGCAGGCCGGGACAGGGTGCAGATACGCAGTATTTT.

The rearrangement links TRBV25-1 to TRBJ2-1; D gene uncertain. V was clipped by 5 bases and J by 13 bases, with 18 bases between them. This CDR3 has 13 residues. The germline CDR1 and CDR2 sequences are MGHDK and SYGVNS. The CDR3 sequence: CASSKAGTGRQFF. In nucleotides, the CDR3 is TGTGCCAGCAGTAAGGCAGGAACGGGCCGACAGTTCTTC. The full variable domain, its missing parts supplied by reference TRBV25-1 and TRBJ2-1, is EADIYQTPRYLVIGTGKKITLECSQTMGHDKMYWYQQDPGMELHLIHYSYGVNSTEKGDLSSESTVSRIRTEHFPLTLESARPSHTSQYLCASSKAGTGRQFFGPGTRLTVL.

Remarks on this clonotype: One end of the junction varies from germline; a read error may be responsible. The V call is TRBV12-3 or TRBV12-4, the J call TRBJ2-3; D possibly corresponds to TRBD2 (6 bases). The CDR3 is made up of 15 amino acids. The CDR3 region is CASSAGAGRIDTEYF. In DNA, the CDR3 is TGTGCCAGCAGTGCTGGGGCAGGGAGGATAGATACGGAGTATTTT.

This clonotype was seen a single time. J is TRBJ2-7 and V is TRBV20-1; 7 nucleotides align to TRBD2. V was clipped by 7 bases and J by 7 bases; unmatched bases: 13. Per the germline V gene, CDR1 is DFQATT and CDR2 is SNEGSKA (reference sequence). The CDR3 has 13 amino acids. CDR3 nucleotide sequence: TGCAGTGTGAGCGGGATCTTCTACAATGAGCAGTACTTC. This gives the protein CSVSGIFYNEQYF.